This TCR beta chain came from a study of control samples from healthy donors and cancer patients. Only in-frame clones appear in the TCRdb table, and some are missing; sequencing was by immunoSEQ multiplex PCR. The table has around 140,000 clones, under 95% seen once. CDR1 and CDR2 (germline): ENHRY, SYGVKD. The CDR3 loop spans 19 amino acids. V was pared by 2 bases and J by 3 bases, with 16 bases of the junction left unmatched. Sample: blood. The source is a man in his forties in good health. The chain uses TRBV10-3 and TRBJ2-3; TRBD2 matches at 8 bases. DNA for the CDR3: TGTGCCATCAGTGAGGGTGAAGGGGAGAAGCGGGAGACAACAGATACGCAGTATTTT. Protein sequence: CAISEGEGEKRETTDTQYF.